Below are 10 T cell receptor beta chains sequenced from a single sample in a study of CXCR3-negative and CXCR3-positive naive CD8 T cells. Researchers prepared the TRB cDNA libraries using 5' RACE with UMI labels. TCRdb re-called the 5' RACE reads, yielding one record per CDR3 amino acid sequence without DNA. The ten top clones account for 2% to 3%, within a sample of roughly 8,000 distinct CDR3 sequences. The sequenced material came from naive CXCR3- CD8+ T cells from blood. Subset meaning: CD45RO-CCR7+CD27+CD95- naive CD8+ T cells lacking CXCR3 (TNR3-). All receptors come from a human donor in good health. Some clones in this sample may be carry-over from other donors' samples.

This chain connects TRBV6-5 to TRBJ1-5. There are 13 residues in the CDR3. CDR1 and CDR2 from the germline V gene are MNHEY and SVGAGI. CDR3 loop: CASSYGSNQPQHF.

Its frequency marks this clonotype as medium-sized. The chain carries TRBV29-1 and TRBJ1-1; TCRdb reports TRBD1, a call that lacks DNA to check it against. Germline CDR1 SQVTM, CDR2 ANQGSEA. The CDR3 runs 15 residues. CDR3 region: CSVEDKAQRAAEAFF. The complete variable domain, with remaining parts taken from reference TRBV29-1 and TRBJ1-1, reads SAVISQKPSRDICQRGTSLTIQCQVDSQVTMMFWYRQQPGQSLTLIATANQGSEATYESGFVIDKFPISRPNLTFSTLTVSNMSPEDSSIYLCSVEDKAQRAAEAFFGQGTRLTVV.

This CDR3 reads CASSHLGPELSNEQYF. The V and J genes are TRBV14 and TRBJ2-7; TCRdb designates TRBD1, a call that cannot be tested without DNA. The CDR3 spans 16 residues. The germline V gene encodes CDR1 SGHDN and CDR2 FVKESK. The variable domain in full, completed from reference TRBV14 and TRBJ2-7, reads EAGVTQFPSHSVIEKGQTVTLRCDPISGHDNLYWYRRVMGKEIKFLLHFVKESKQDESGMPNNRFLAERTGGTYSTLKVQPAELEDSGVYFCASSHLGPELSNEQYFGPGTRLTVT.

Measured by frequency, this clonotype is medium-sized. This chain joins TRBV5-1 and TRBJ2-2; TCRdb selects TRBD1, and the lack of DNA leaves this call unchecked. CDR1 is SGHRS, CDR2 YFSETQ, per germline. The CDR3 runs to 15 residues. The CDR3 sequence: CASRTGTQNTGELFF.

The chain combines TRBV29-1 with TRBJ1-1. CDR1 is SQVTM and CDR2 is ANQGSEA in the germline V gene. There are 11 residues in the CDR3. CDR3 region: CSVEDLGEAFF.

This clonotype counts as medium-sized by frequency. This rearrangement joins TRBV29-1 to TRBJ2-2. Germline V gene sequence: CDR1 SQVTM, CDR2 ANQGSEA. CDR3 length equals 13 residues. This CDR3 is CSVSSANTGELFF.

J is TRBJ2-4 and V is TRBV6-5; TCRdb gives TRBD2 as the D gene, but with no DNA this cannot be confirmed. CDR1 MNHEY and CDR2 SVGAGI come from the germline V gene. The CDR3 loop spans 21 amino acids. The CDR3 sequence: CASSYSLSPLAPWEAKNIQYF.

This CDR3 reads CASSQVPRAGDTGELFF. The chain recombines TRBV4-2 with TRBJ2-2; TCRdb calls TRBD1, which cannot be checked without DNA. This CDR3 region has 17 residues. Looked up from germline, CDR1 is LGHNA and CDR2 is YNFKEQ.

This clonotype is called medium-sized based on its frequency. The V gene is TRBV4-1, the J gene TRBJ1-5; TCRdb picks TRBD1, but there is no DNA to check that call. CDR3 length: 15 amino acids. The germline gives CDR1 MGHRA, CDR2 YSYEKL. The CDR3 sequence: CASSQVGQGNQPQHF.

J is TRBJ2-7 and V is TRBV28; TCRdb reports TRBD1, a call that lacks DNA to check it against. CDR3 length: 14 residues. Germline assignment: CDR1 MDHEN and CDR2 SYDVKM. The CDR3 loop reads CASRGRDNSYEQYF.